Sequencing of this T cell receptor beta chain was carried out in a study of CD8+CD57+ T cells in acquired aplastic anemia. About this clonotype itself: Its specificity is unknown.

The CDR3 is 14 residues long. Trimming cost V 3 bases and J 8 bases; bases outside gene matches: 9. CDR1 and CDR2 (germline): DFQATT, SNEGSKA (reference sequence). Broader study findings: The CD8+ Simpson's diversity of patients and controls was not significantly different.

Genomic DNA was employed as the template in profiling TCR beta VDJ and CDR3. TCRdb fed the reads into MiXCR, producing one record per CDR3 protein. The table lists a few hundred thousand distinct CDR3 sequences, 55% to 75% of them singletons, with 4% in the top ten. The V and J genes are TRBV20-1 and TRBJ2-1; 8 nucleotides align to TRBD2. The sample taken for sequencing was sorted CD4+, CD8+, or CD8+CD57+ T cells (not recorded which) from PBMCs. The source of this sequence is a human donor in good health, serving as a control. CDR3 sequence (DNA): TGCAGTGCTAGGTCAAGCGGGGGCGACTATGAGCAGTTCTTC. Translating it yields CSARSSGGDYEQFF.